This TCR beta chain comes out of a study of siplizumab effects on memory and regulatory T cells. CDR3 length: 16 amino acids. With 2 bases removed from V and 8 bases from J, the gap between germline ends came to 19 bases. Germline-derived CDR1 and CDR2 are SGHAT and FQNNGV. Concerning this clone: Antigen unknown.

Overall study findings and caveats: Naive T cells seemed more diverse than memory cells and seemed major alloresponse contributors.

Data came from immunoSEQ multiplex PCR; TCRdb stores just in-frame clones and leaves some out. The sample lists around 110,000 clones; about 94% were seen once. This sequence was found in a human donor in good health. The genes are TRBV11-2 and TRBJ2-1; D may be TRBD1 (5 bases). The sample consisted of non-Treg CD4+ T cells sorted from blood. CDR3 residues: CASSLISGWAEDEQFF. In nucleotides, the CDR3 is TGTGCCAGCAGCTTAATCTCAGGGTGGGCAGAGGATGAGCAGTTCTTC.